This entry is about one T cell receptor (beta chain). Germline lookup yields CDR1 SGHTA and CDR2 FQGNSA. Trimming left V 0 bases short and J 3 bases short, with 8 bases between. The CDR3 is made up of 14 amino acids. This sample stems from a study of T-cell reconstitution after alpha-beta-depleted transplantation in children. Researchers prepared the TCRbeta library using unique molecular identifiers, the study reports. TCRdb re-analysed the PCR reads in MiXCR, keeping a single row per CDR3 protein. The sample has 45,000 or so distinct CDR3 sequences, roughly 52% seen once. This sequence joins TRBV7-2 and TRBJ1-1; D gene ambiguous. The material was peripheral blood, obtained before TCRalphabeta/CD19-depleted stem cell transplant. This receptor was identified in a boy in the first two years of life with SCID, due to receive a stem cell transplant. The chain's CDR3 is CASSLAPWDTEAFF. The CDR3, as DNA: TGTGCCAGCAGCTTAGCGCCCTGGGACACTGAAGCTTTCTTT.